This entry lists 14 T cell receptor beta chains sequenced from one sample in a study of cytomegalovirus exposure and HLA in healthy donors. This PCR relied on a set of 60 Vbeta primers and 13 Jbeta primers. Data came from immunoSEQ multiplex PCR; TCRdb stores just in-frame clones and leaves some out. Of about 190,000 clones in the sample, 82% were seen once. The specimen sequenced was PBMCs. These receptors were taken from a woman aged 18-35 years in good health and CMV-seronegative.

This rearrangement joins TRBV5-1 to TRBJ1-2, with a possible D match to TRBD1 (6 bases). This CDR3 has 15 amino acids. Germline V lookup: CDR1 SGHRS, CDR2 YFSETQ. The germline V and J ends were trimmed by 6 bases and 3 bases, with 18 bases remaining between them. The CDR3 coding sequence is TGCGCCAGCATGCCCGTAACAGGGTTGGACTATGGCTACACCTTC. Protein product: CASMPVTGLDYGYTF.

The chain recombines TRBV5-4 with TRBJ2-2; TRBD2 aligns across 11 bases. CDR3 length: 18 amino acids. CDR1 and CDR2 from the germline V gene are SGHNT and YYREEE (reference sequence). V shed 3 bases and J 5 bases; nucleotides not matched to a gene: 12. The CDR3 sequence is CASSSGALAGGGTGELFF. The CDR3 nucleotides are TGTGCCAGCAGCTCGGGGGCCCTAGCGGGAGGAGGTACCGGGGAGCTGTTTTTT.

This clone was found a few times. The chain is built from TRBV7-9 and TRBJ2-5; TRBD2 is a possible D gene (6 bases). CDR1 is SEHNR and CDR2 is FQNEAQ in the germline V gene (reference sequence). The CDR3 covers 14 residues. The V gene lost 8 bases and the J gene lost 4 bases, with 17 bases spanning the gap. The CDR3 DNA reads as TGTGCCAGCGGGGGGTTTCGGCCAACAGAGACCCAGTACTTC. Translation: CASGGFRPTETQYF.

This chain uses TRBV5-1 with TRBJ1-4; D not certain. V gave up 2 bases and J gave up 4 bases, with 9 bases separating them. The CDR3 consists of 14 residues. Germline V CDR1 and CDR2: SGHRS, YFSETQ. The CDR3 DNA reads as TGCGCCAGCAGCTTACTAGGTAATAATGAAAAACTGTTTTTT. Its translation is CASSLLGNNEKLFF. Variable domain in full (rest from reference TRBV5-1 and TRBJ1-4): KAGVTQTPRYLIKTRGQQVTLSCSPISGHRSVSWYQQTPGQGLQFLFEYFSETQRNKGNFPGRFSGRQFSNSRSEMNVSTLELGDSALYLCASSLLGNNEKLFFGSGTQLSVL.

This clone was picked up one time. The V and J genes are TRBV5-1 and TRBJ2-5, with 11 bases that match TRBD1. Unmatched junction bases numbered 11, after V lost 7 bases and J lost 6 bases. CDR1 and CDR2 (germline): SGHRS, YFSETQ. The CDR3 consists of 15 residues. CDR3 sequence reads: CASGPHMDRGQTQYF. Here the CDR3 DNA reads TGCGCCAGCGGGCCCCACATGGACAGGGGGCAGACCCAGTACTTC.

This chain links TRBV15 with TRBJ2-1, with TRBD2 identical over 8 bases. The CDR3 loop spans 17 amino acids. Trimming removed 4 bases from V and 2 bases from J; junction bases left unmatched: 10. The germline gives CDR1 LNHNV, CDR2 YYDKDF (reference sequence). CDR3 coding DNA: TGTGCCACCAGCACAAGTGTCCGGGAGGGCCCCTACAATGAGCAGTTCTTC. It encodes CATSTSVREGPYNEQFF.

This clone has only a few counts. The chain has TRBV6-1 and TRBJ2-7, with 8 bases lining up with TRBD1. V shed 5 bases and J 4 bases; nucleotides not matched to a gene: 10. CDR1 and CDR2 (germline): MNHNS, SASEGT. This CDR3 has 15 amino acids. The CDR3 DNA follows: TGTGCCAGCAGTATGGGGACAGGAGGCGCGTACGAGCAGTACTTC. It encodes CASSMGTGGAYEQYF.

J is TRBJ1-5 and V is TRBV2; 7 nucleotides match TRBD1. The CDR3 is 13 residues long. Trimming removed 6 bases from V and 4 bases from J; junction bases left unmatched: 3. Looked up from germline, CDR1 is SNHLY and CDR2 is FYNNEI. CDR3 sequence reads: CASSDRVNQPQHF. CDR3 bases: TGTGCCAGCAGCGACAGGGTAAATCAGCCCCAGCATTTT. The variable domain in full, with the rest retrieved from reference TRBV2 and TRBJ1-5, is EPEVTQTPSHQVTQMGQEVILRCVPISNHLYFYWYRQILGQKVEFLVSFYNNEISEKSEIFDDQFSVERPDGSNFTLKIRSTKLEDSAMYFCASSDRVNQPQHFGDGTRLSIL.

The genes are TRBV6-1 and TRBJ2-2; no firm D call. Per germline, CDR1 MNHNS and CDR2 SASEGT. This CDR3 region has 14 residues. V gave up 1 base and J gave up 7 bases, with 10 bases separating them. The CDR3 spells CASSEDNSVGELFF. As DNA, the CDR3 is TGTGCCAGCAGTGAAGATAACTCCGTCGGGGAGCTGTTTTTT.

This chain joins TRBV5-1 and TRBJ1-2, with D unresolved. CDR3 length: 16 residues. Trimming left V 0 bases short and J 0 bases short, with 12 bases between. The germline V gene encodes CDR1 SGHRS and CDR2 YFSETQ. The CDR3 sequence: CASSLDPVKANYGYTF. In DNA form, the CDR3 reads TGCGCCAGCAGCTTGGATCCAGTGAAAGCTAACTATGGCTACACCTTC.

V usage is TRBV30 and J usage is TRBJ2-7; 10 bases match TRBD2. The V segment lost 3 bases and the J segment 6 bases; nucleotides outside the gene matches: 8. In germline, CDR1 is GTSNPN, CDR2 SVGIG (reference sequence). This CDR3 region has 14 residues. CDR3 DNA: TGTGCCTGGAGGGGAGCTAGCGGGAGCCGCGAGCAGTACTTC. Translating it yields CAWRGASGSREQYF.

This rearrangement joins TRBV27 to TRBJ1-1; unclear D gene. The CDR3 contains 13 residues. Looked up from germline, CDR1 is MNHEY and CDR2 is SMNVEV (reference sequence). V gave up 6 bases and J gave up 5 bases, with 13 bases separating them. The CDR3 DNA follows: TGTGCCAGCAGCCCCGGCCCGGGGACTGAAGCTTTCTTT. Translated, it gives CASSPGPGTEAFF.

The chain carries TRBV11-2 and TRBJ1-1, with 8 bases that match TRBD1. V shed 4 bases, J shed 3 bases, and the junction held 7 bases outside the gene matches. Looked up from germline, CDR1 is SGHAT and CDR2 is FQNNGV. The CDR3 consists of 15 residues. The CDR3 loop is CASSSNGQGDTEAFF. CDR3 nucleotide sequence: TGTGCCAGCAGCTCAAACGGACAGGGAGACACTGAAGCTTTCTTT.

The chain is built from TRBV11-2 and TRBJ2-7, with TRBD2 matching over 10 bases. Germline values: CDR1 SGHAT, CDR2 FQNNGV. This CDR3 contains 16 residues. V dropped 0 bases and J dropped 2; count of bases not matched to a gene: 4. Here the CDR3 reads CASSLDGLAVTYEQYF. As DNA, the CDR3 is TGTGCCAGCAGCTTAGATGGACTAGCGGTTACCTACGAGCAGTACTTC. The complete variable domain, with remaining parts taken from reference TRBV11-2 and TRBJ2-7, reads EAGVAQSPRYKIIEKRQSVAFWCNPISGHATLYWYQQILGQGPKLLIQFQNNGVVDDSQLPKDRFSAERLKGVDSTLKIQPAKLEDSAVYLCASSLDGLAVTYEQYFGPGTRLTVT.